These 9 T cell receptor beta chains share one sample of origin, sequenced in a study of T cell repertoires in cytomegalovirus infection. TCRdb called the reads again in MiXCR, with one record for every CDR3 protein. The sample contains about 110,000 distinct CDR3 sequences, around 40% of which appear only once. Their recognized antigens are unknown. The input for sequencing was CD8+ T cells from cultured PBMCs, taken from culture after CMV antigen stimulation. These receptor sequences come from a human donor in good health (CMV status not recorded). Some clones in this sample may be carry-over from other donors' samples.

In nucleotides, the CDR3 is TGTGCCAGCAGCCCGACAGGTATTGGAGAGACCCAGTACTTC. This encodes CASSPTGIGETQYF. The chain couples TRBV7-2 to TRBJ2-5; the D gene is possibly TRBD1 (6 bases). Germline values: CDR1 SGHTA, CDR2 FQGNSA. The CDR3 covers 14 residues. Trimming left V 5 bases short and J 4 bases short, with 14 bases between. The variable domain in full, with the rest retrieved from reference TRBV7-2 and TRBJ2-5, is GAGVSQSPSNKVTEKGKDVELRCDPISGHTALYWYRQSLGQGLEFLIYFQGNSAPDKSGLPSDRFSAERTGGSVSTLTIQRTQQEDSAVYLCASSPTGIGETQYFGPGTRLLVL.

This clonotype was recorded once. The V call is TRBV12-3 or TRBV12-4, the J call TRBJ1-1, with TRBD1 matching over 11 bases. V shed 5 bases, J shed 8 bases, and the junction held 7 bases outside the gene matches. This CDR3 comprises 14 residues. In DNA form, the CDR3 reads TGTGCCAGCAGTCCGGGACAGGGGGTATCCGAAGCTTTCTTT. As protein: CASSPGQGVSEAFF.

This clonotype has a handful of counts. The V call is TRBV7-6, the J call TRBJ2-2; 8 bases fit TRBD2. CDR3 length: 16 amino acids. CDR1 is SGHVS, CDR2 FNYEAQ, per germline. With V trimmed by 2 bases and J by 5 bases, 7 bases remained unmatched. The CDR3 DNA reads as TGTGCCAGCAGCTTATTCGCGGGGGGTAATACCGGGGAGCTGTTTTTT. Translation: CASSLFAGGNTGELFF. Full variable domain (remainder filled in from reference TRBV7-6 and TRBJ2-2): GAGVSQSPRYKVTKRGQDVALRCDPISGHVSLYWYRQALGQGPEFLTYFNYEAQQDKSGLPNDRFSAERPEGSISTLTIQRTEQRDSAMYRCASSLFAGGNTGELFFGEGSRLTVL.

The V call is TRBV7-6, the J call TRBJ2-2; 8 nucleotides match TRBD1. The germline V gene has CDR1 SGHVS and CDR2 FNYEAQ. The CDR3 sequence is 16 residues long. The J segment lost 6 bases and the V segment lost 0 bases, leaving 6 bases of the junction unmatched. The CDR3 protein is CASSLAATGESGELFF. The CDR3 DNA sequence: TGTGCCAGCAGCTTAGCGGCGACAGGGGAATCCGGGGAGCTGTTTTTT.

This clonotype showed up just a few times. The chain links TRBV27 to TRBJ1-5; the D gene is possibly TRBD1 (5 bases). CDR1 and CDR2 (germline): MNHEY, SMNVEV (reference sequence). The V end lost 5 bases, the J end lost 6 bases, and 14 bases lay between the germline ends. The CDR3 has 14 amino acids. This chain's CDR3 is CASSPGTVAQPQHF. For the CDR3, the DNA is TGTGCCAGCAGTCCGGGGACGGTGGCTCAGCCCCAGCATTTT.

This clonotype was found a few times. V is TRBV27 and J is TRBJ2-5; D remains unclear. The CDR3 has 13 residues. V was shortened by 2 bases and J by 5 bases, with 9 bases between the two germline ends. Germline CDR1 reads MNHEY; CDR2 reads SMNVEV (reference sequence). CDR3 protein: CASSLSRLETQYF. The CDR3 region has the DNA TGTGCCAGCAGTTTAAGTCGCTTGGAGACCCAGTACTTC.

The chain links TRBV28 to TRBJ1-2, with a tentative D call TRBD1 (5 bases). The CDR3 contains 14 residues. The V and J ends lost 6 bases and 6 bases respectively, with 17 bases between them. In germline, CDR1 is MDHEN, CDR2 SYDVKM. The CDR3 nucleotides read TGTGCCAGCAGCGGCCGGGGGAAGGGAGATGGCTACACCTTC. Translation gives CASSGRGKGDGYTF.

V and J are TRBV4-1 and TRBJ2-3, with TRBD2 matching 12 bases. V shed 1 base, J shed 3 bases, and the junction held 8 bases outside the gene matches. The CDR3 has 18 residues. From germline, CDR1 is MGHRA and CDR2 YSYEKL. The CDR3 nucleotides are TGCGCCAGCAGCCAAGGGGCTAGCGGGGGGGCGAGAACAGATACGCAGTATTTT. It encodes CASSQGASGGARTDTQYF.

V usage is TRBV4-1 and J usage is TRBJ1-2; D remains unclear. Trimming stripped 1 base from V and 8 bases from J, with 11 bases between. This CDR3 region has 13 residues. Germline assignment: CDR1 MGHRA and CDR2 YSYEKL. The CDR3 bases are TGCGCCAGCAGCCAAGTGACGGCGGACGGCTACACCTTC. Protein product: CASSQVTADGYTF.